A selection of T cell receptor beta chains follows, all from one sample in a study of monozygotic twins with inflammatory bowel disease. Each CDR3 protein gets one entry in TCRdb, which reprocessed the 5' RACE reads and gives no DNA. This sample's table reports over 150,000 distinct CDR3 sequences. The material sequenced was blood. Receptor source: a human donor with ulcerative colitis or Crohn's disease, or a healthy co-twin of an affected twin (not recorded which). The CDR3 runs from the conserved cysteine through the conserved F or W.

J gene,V gene,CDR3 protein
TRBJ2-1,TRBV12-3/TRBV12-4,CASSLAPRVMSNEQFF
TRBJ2-1,TRBV18,CASSPPVEGYEQFF
TRBJ1-1,TRBV19,CASSMTALGTEAFF
TRBJ1-6,TRBV5-1,CASSAIGPDSPLHF
TRBJ1-1,TRBV5-4,CASSHPLGENTEAFF
TRBJ1-6,TRBV25-1,CASSESTGRNSPLHF
TRBJ2-1,TRBV9,CASSPLAGGYNEQFF
TRBJ1-1,TRBV18,CASSPPIQGPNTEAFF
TRBJ2-3,TRBV5-1,CASSFLAGTDTQYF
TRBJ2-3,TRBV20-1,CSAPDQLPTQYF
TRBJ2-5,TRBV20-1,CSASTQALETQYF
TRBJ2-3,TRBV5-1,CASSLATATQYF
TRBJ1-2,TRBV5-1,CASSLAGQGDGYTF
TRBJ2-7,TRBV5-1,CASSPPDEASGGEQYF
TRBJ1-1,TRBV10-3,CAITQGMNTEAFF
TRBJ1-6,TRBV9,CASSVEGQGSSPLHF
TRBJ2-7,TRBV5-4,CASSLSGTGPYEQYF
TRBJ2-7,TRBV7-2,CASSLRVGRPYEQYF
TRBJ2-1,TRBV5-1,CASSFHAGEQFF
TRBJ2-7,TRBV5-1,CASSVEGSYEQYF
TRBJ2-3,TRBV7-9,CAVNPAGGPNTQYF
TRBJ2-3,TRBV20-1,CSATIESSTDTQYF
TRBJ2-7,TRBV20-1,CSALTGYEQYF
TRBJ2-7,TRBV29-1,CSPGAGVFSYEQYF
TRBJ2-1,TRBV20-1,CSARDGWDNEQFF
TRBJ2-4,TRBV6-5,CASSWRPGLRAKNMQYF
TRBJ2-7,TRBV7-9,CASSLDREGPGEQYF
TRBJ2-1,TRBV12-3/TRBV12-4,CASSLSSSGRANEQFF
TRBJ2-3,TRBV12-3/TRBV12-4,CASSLRGGLTDTQYF
TRBJ2-3,TRBV15,CATSSSWRASGIDTQYF
TRBJ2-4,TRBV7-6,CASGPGTLKNIQYF
TRBJ2-1,TRBV5-1,CASSGTVGPYNEQFF
TRBJ1-2,TRBV3-1,CASSPKTASYGYTF
TRBJ1-4,TRBV7-2,CASSAPRGQSEKLFF
TRBJ1-5,TRBV20-1,CSARGGRGGNQPQHF
TRBJ2-3,TRBV11-2,CASSLRGTVTDTQYF
TRBJ2-1,TRBV5-1,CASSLATFSNEQFF
TRBJ2-5,TRBV2,CASGDRVETQYF
TRBJ2-1,TRBV4-3,CASSQSNTASAHNEQFF
TRBJ2-5,TRBV20-1,CSASGILGETQYF
TRBJ1-1,TRBV10-3,CAISDPPSEAFF
TRBJ1-2,TRBV11-2,CASSSGLYYGYTF
TRBJ1-2,TRBV20-1,CIPQGGESGYTF
TRBJ1-2,TRBV20-1,CRTGSPYGYTF
TRBJ1-2,TRBV7-6,CASSLNSAGGYGYTF
TRBJ2-2,TRBV28,CASSLLQGAGELFF
TRBJ2-5,TRBV20-1,CSARPRLAEETQYF
TRBJ1-4,TRBV5-1,CASSLLQGSEKLFF
TRBJ1-1,TRBV7-8,CASSLWAGGTEAFF
TRBJ2-1,TRBV12-3/TRBV12-4,CASRGLAGGNEQFF
TRBJ2-3,TRBV3-1,CASSQAGGNTDTQYF
TRBJ2-3,TRBV7-3,CASSPDRGQADTQYF
TRBJ2-5,TRBV12-3/TRBV12-4,CASSLGRKETQYF
TRBJ2-7,TRBV7-9,CASSFINYEQYF
TRBJ2-7,TRBV4-3,CASSQQRDSYYEQYF
TRBJ2-5,TRBV13,CASSSTNDDREWETQYF
TRBJ2-7,TRBV3-1,CASSPPGTDYEQYF
TRBJ2-1,TRBV19,CASSINTDNEQFF
TRBJ1-2,TRBV20-1,CSAPNRGLVGYTF
TRBJ2-3,TRBV20-1,CSAPPGPGTDTQYF